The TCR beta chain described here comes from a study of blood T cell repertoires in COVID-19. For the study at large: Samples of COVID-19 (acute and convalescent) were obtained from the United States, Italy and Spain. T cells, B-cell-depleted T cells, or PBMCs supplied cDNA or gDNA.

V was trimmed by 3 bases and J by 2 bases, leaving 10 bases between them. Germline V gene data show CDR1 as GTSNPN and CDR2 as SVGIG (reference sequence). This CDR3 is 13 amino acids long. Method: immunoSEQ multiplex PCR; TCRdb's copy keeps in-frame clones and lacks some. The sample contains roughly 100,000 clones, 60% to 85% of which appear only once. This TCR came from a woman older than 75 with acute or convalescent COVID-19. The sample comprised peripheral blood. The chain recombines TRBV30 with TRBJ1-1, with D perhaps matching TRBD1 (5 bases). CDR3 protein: CAWSKQENTEAFF. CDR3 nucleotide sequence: TGTGCCTGGAGCAAACAGGAAAACACTGAAGCTTTCTTT.